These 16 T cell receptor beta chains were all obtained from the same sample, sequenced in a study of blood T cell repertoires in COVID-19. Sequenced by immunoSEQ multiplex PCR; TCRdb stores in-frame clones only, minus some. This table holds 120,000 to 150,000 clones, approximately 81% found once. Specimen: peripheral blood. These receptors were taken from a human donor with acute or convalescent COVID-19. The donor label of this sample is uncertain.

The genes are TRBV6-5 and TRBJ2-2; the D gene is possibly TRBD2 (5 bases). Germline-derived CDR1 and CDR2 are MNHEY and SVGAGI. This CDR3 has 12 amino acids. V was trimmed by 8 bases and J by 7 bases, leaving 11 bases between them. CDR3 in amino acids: CASAPGYGELFF. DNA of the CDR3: TGTGCCAGCGCCCCGGGATACGGGGAGCTGTTTTTT.

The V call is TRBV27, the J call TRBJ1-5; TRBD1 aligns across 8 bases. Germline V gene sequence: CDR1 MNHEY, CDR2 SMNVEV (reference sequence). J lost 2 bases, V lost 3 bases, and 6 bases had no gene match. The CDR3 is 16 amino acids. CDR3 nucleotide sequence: TGTGCCAGCAGTTTCTCGACAGGGGCAGGCAATCAGCCCCAGCATTTT. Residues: CASSFSTGAGNQPQHF.

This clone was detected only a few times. The CDR3 nucleotides read TGTGCCAGCAGCCCCCCCGGGACACTTTACGAGCAGTACTTC. Amino acid sequence: CASSPPGTLYEQYF. The chain links TRBV3-1 (or the pseudogene TRBV3-2) to TRBJ2-7; a weak D match, TRBD1 (6 bases). The CDR3 runs to 14 residues. Per germline, CDR1 LGHDT and CDR2 YNNKEL (reference sequence). The V and J ends lost 4 bases and 4 bases respectively, with 14 bases between them.

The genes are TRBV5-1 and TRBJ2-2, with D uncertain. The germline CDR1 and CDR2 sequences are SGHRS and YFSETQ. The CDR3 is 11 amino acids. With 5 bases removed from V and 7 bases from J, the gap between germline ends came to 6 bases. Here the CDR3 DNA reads TGCGCCAGCAGATCTTTCGGGGAGCTGTTTTTT. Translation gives CASRSFGELFF.

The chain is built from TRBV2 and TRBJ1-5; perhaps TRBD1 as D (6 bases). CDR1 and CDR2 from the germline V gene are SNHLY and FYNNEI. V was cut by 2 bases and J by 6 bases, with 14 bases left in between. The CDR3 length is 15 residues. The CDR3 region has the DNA TGTGCCAGCAGTGAATACGTCAGGGGTGGTCAGCCCCAGCATTTT. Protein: CASSEYVRGGQPQHF.

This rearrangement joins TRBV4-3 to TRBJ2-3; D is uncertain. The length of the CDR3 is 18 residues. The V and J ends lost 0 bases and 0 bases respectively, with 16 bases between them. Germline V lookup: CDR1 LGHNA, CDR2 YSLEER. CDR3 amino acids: CASSQEGVRSSSTDTQYF. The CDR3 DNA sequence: TGCGCCAGCAGCCAAGAAGGTGTCAGGTCTTCTAGCACAGATACGCAGTATTTT.

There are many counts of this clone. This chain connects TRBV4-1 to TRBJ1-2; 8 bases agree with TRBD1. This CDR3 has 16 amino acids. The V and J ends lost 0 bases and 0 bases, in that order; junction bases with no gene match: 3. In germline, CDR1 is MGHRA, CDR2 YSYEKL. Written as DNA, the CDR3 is TGCGCCAGCAGCCAAGAAGAGACAGGGGCTAACTATGGCTACACCTTC. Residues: CASSQEETGANYGYTF.

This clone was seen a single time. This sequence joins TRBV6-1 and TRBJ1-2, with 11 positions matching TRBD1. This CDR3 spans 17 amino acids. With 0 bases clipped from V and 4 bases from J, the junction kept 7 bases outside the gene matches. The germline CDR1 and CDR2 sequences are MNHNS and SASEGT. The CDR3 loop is CASSEAEGTGGLYGYTF. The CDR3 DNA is TGTGCCAGCAGTGAAGCGGAGGGGACAGGGGGTCTCTATGGCTACACCTTC.

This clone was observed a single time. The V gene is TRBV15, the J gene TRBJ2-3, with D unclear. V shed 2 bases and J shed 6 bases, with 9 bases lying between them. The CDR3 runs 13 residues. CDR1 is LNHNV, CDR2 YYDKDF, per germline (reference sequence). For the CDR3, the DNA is TGTGCCACCAGCAGAAATGGCGGTGATACGCAGTATTTT. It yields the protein CATSRNGGDTQYF.

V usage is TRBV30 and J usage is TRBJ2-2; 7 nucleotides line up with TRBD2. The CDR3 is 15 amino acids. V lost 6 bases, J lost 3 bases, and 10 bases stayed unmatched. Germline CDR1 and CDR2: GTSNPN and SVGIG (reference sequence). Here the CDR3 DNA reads TGTGCCTGTTTCTGGGGGGGTGGGGACACCGGGGAGCTGTTTTTT. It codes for CACFWGGGDTGELFF. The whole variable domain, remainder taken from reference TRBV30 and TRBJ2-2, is SQTIHQWPATLVQPVGSPLSLECTVEGTSNPNLYWYRQAAGRGLQLLFYSVGIGQISSEVPQNLSASRPQDRQFILSSKKLLLSDSGFYLCACFWGGGDTGELFFGEGSRLTVL.

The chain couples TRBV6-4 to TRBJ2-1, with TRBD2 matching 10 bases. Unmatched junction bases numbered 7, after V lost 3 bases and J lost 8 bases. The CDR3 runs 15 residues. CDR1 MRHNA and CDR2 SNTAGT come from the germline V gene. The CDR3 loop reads CASSDLAGDGYEQFF. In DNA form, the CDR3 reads TGTGCCAGCAGTGATCTAGCGGGAGATGGCTATGAGCAGTTCTTC.

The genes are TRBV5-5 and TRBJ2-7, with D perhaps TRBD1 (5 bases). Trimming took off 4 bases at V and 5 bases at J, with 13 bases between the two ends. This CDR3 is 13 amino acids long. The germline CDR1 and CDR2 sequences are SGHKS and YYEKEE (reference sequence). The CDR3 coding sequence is TGTGCCAGCAGCGGGGCCCTGGGCGACGAGCAGTACTTC. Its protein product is CASSGALGDEQYF.

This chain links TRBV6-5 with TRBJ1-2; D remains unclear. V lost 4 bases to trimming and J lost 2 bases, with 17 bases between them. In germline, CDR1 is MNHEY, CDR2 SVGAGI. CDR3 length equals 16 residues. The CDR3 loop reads CASSSDREPGNYGYTF. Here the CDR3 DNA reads TGTGCCAGCAGTTCAGACCGGGAACCGGGGAACTATGGCTACACCTTC.

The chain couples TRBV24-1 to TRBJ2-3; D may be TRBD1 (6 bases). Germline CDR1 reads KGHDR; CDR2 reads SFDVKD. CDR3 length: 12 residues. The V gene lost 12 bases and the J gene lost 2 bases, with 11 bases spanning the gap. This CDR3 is CAQGPLTDTQYF. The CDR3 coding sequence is TGTGCCCAGGGGCCCCTCACAGATACGCAGTATTTT.

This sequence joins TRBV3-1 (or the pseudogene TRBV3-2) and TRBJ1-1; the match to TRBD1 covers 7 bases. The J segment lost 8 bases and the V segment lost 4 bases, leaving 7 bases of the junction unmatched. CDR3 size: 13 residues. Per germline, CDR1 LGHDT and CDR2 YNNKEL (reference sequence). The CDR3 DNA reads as TGTGCCAGCAGCCCTACAGGGGTTACGGAAGCTTTCTTT. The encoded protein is CASSPTGVTEAFF.

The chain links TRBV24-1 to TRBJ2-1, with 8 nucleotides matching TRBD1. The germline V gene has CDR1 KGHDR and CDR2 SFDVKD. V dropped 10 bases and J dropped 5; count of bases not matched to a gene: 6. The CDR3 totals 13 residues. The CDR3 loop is CATGGQGDNEQFF. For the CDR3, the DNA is TGTGCCACGGGTGGACAGGGCGACAATGAGCAGTTCTTC.